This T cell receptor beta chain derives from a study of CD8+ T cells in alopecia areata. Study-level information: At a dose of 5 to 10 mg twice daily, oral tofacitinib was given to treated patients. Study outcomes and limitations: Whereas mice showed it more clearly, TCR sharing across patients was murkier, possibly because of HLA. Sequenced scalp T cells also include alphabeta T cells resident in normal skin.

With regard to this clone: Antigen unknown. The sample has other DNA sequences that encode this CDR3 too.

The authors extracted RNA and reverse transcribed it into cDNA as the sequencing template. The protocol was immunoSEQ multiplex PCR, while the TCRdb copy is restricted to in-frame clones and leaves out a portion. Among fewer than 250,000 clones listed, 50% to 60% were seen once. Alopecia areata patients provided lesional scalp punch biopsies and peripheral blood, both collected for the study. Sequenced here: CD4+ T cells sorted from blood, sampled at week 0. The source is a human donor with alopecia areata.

The CDR3 region is CSVVAGNTEAFF. For the CDR3, the DNA is TGCAGCGTTGTGGCAGGGAACACTGAAGCTTTCTTT. This chain uses TRBV29-1 with TRBJ1-1; D is unresolved. The CDR3 has 12 amino acids. V was clipped by 4 bases and J by 1 base, with 7 bases between them. Germline CDR1 SQVTM, CDR2 ANQGSEA.